Presented here are 6 T cell receptor beta chains from one specimen sequenced in a study of OX40 agonist ivuxolimab in advanced cancers. Profiled with immunoSEQ multiplex PCR; TCRdb holds only in-frame clones, not every one. The data hold almost 90,000 clones, with approximately 87% observed a single time. Here the sequenced sample was CD4+ or CD8+ T cells sorted from blood, taken in a trial of the OX40 agonist ivuxolimab. The receptor set was obtained from an adult with an advanced solid tumor such as melanoma, head and neck, liver or kidney cancer.

The gene calls are TRBV5-1 and TRBJ2-3; D possibly uses TRBD1 or TRBD2 (6 bases each). This CDR3 region has 16 residues. Germline V gives CDR1 SGHRS, CDR2 YFSETQ. Deletions cut 0 bases from V and 1 base from J, with 12 bases between. Here the CDR3 DNA reads TGCGCCAGCAGCTTGGAGGGGGGTCTGGGCACAGATACGCAGTATTTT. Amino acid sequence: CASSLEGGLGTDTQYF.

The J gene is TRBJ1-2, the V gene TRBV7-2; 7 positions match TRBD1. The J segment lost 6 bases and the V segment lost 5 bases, leaving 3 bases of the junction unmatched. Germline loops: CDR1 SGHTA, CDR2 FQGNSA. This CDR3 spans 12 amino acids. The CDR3, as DNA: TGTGCCAGCAGCCTCAGGGGGGATGGCTACACCTTC. It encodes CASSLRGDGYTF.

The genes are TRBV9 and TRBJ2-1; 8 bases are a match to TRBD1. The CDR3 has 16 amino acids. V was clipped by 5 bases and J by 4 bases; unmatched bases: 11. Germline loops: CDR1 SGDLS, CDR2 YYNGEE. The CDR3 region has the DNA TGTGCCAGCAGTCGTAACAGGGGGGCATCTTACAATGAGCAGTTCTTC. Its translation: CASSRNRGASYNEQFF.

The DNA for the CDR3 is TGTGCCAGCAGCCTTGGCGGTGGGGCGGCCCCCGTGGGTGAGCAGTTCTTC. Translated, it gives CASSLGGGAAPVGEQFF. The chain links TRBV5-4 to TRBJ2-1, with D possibly being TRBD1 (5 bases). CDR3 size: 17 residues. The V and J ends lost 4 bases and 9 bases respectively, with 26 bases between them. Germline-derived CDR1 and CDR2 are SGHNT and YYREEE (reference sequence).

This clone has more than one count but fewer than ten. This likely comes from a read error, as the CDR3 has no conserved phenylalanine or tryptophan at its end. It is unclear where the CDR3 begins or ends on the DNA, so no DNA is shown, and the CDR3 is as TCRdb lists it. The chain links TRBV7-7 to TRBJ1-5. Ends included, the CDR3 has 8 residues. Germline lookup yields CDR1 SSHAT and CDR2 FNYEAQ (reference sequence). CDR3 in amino acids: CASSRRLL.

The gene calls are TRBV19 and TRBJ1-4, with D possibly being TRBD1 (5 bases). From germline, CDR1 is LNHDA and CDR2 SQIVND (reference sequence). V was trimmed by 3 bases and J by 3 bases, leaving 11 bases between them. This CDR3 has 15 amino acids. CDR3 region: CASSIGGGPNEKLFF. The CDR3 DNA reads TGTGCCAGTAGTATCGGGGGAGGACCTAATGAAAAACTGTTTTTT. The full variable domain, rest sourced from reference TRBV19 and TRBJ1-4, is DGGITQSPKYLFRKEGQNVTLSCEQNLNHDAMYWYRQDPGQGLRLIYYSQIVNDFQKGDIAEGYSVSREKKESFPLTVTSAQKNPTAFYLCASSIGGGPNEKLFFGSGTQLSVL.